The 25 T cell receptor beta chains presented below share a single source sample, sequenced in a study of spatial heterogeneity in lung cancer. TCRdb re-derived calls from the 5' RACE reads in MiXCR, one entry per CDR3 protein. This table has 60,000 to 75,000 distinct CDR3 sequences, around 6% appearing once. As to time point: sample taken at primary tumor resection. Sample: PBMCs, taken at surgery. The receptors were sampled from a female donor with early-stage non-small cell lung cancer.

This clonotype came up many times. The chain links TRBV5-1 to TRBJ2-3, with 7 bases aligning to TRBD2. CDR1 is SGHRS, CDR2 YFSETQ, per germline. The CDR3 runs to 15 residues. The V segment lost 6 bases and the J segment 1 base; nucleotides outside the gene matches: 8. Here the CDR3 reads CASTKAGTRTDTQYF. For the CDR3, the DNA is TGCGCCAGCACAAAAGCGGGGACCCGCACAGATACGCAGTATTTT.

This clonotype came up many times. The rearrangement joins TRBV5-1 to TRBJ1-1; D possibly corresponds to TRBD1 (6 bases). V shed 7 bases and J shed 4 bases, with 20 bases lying between them. This CDR3 has 15 amino acids. Germline CDR1 is SGHRS and CDR2 is YFSETQ. The CDR3 bases are TGCGCCAGCTTTGACACGGGGGCCGGAAGCACTGAAGCTTTCTTT. Translated, it gives CASFDTGAGSTEAFF.

The table lists this clonotype with many counts. The chain employs TRBV18 and TRBJ2-5; 10 nucleotides line up with TRBD1. Germline CDR1 is KGHSH and CDR2 is LQKENI. V was pared by 3 bases and J by 4 bases, with 8 bases of the junction left unmatched. The CDR3 is made up of 16 amino acids. CDR3 in amino acids: CASSPDGTGAGETQYF. For the CDR3, the DNA is TGTGCCAGCTCACCGGACGGGACAGGGGCTGGAGAGACCCAGTACTTC. Together with reference TRBV18 and TRBJ2-5, the CDR3 gives the full variable domain: NAGVMQNPRHLVRRRGQEARLRCSPMKGHSHVYWYRQLPEEGLKFMVYLQKENIIDESGMPKERFSAEFPKEGPSILRIQQVVRGDSAAYFCASSPDGTGAGETQYFGPGTRLLVL.

This clonotype has only a few counts. The V and J genes are TRBV5-1 and TRBJ2-2; 11 positions agree with TRBD1. V gave up 0 bases and J gave up 5 bases; unmatched junction bases: 6. In germline, CDR1 is SGHRS, CDR2 YFSETQ. The CDR3 has 17 residues. CDR3 DNA sequence: TGCGCCAGCAGCTTGGCCCCAGGGACAGGGGGAACCGGGGAGCTGTTTTTT. Translation gives CASSLAPGTGGTGELFF.

The sample holds a few counts of this clonotype. V is TRBV6-5 and J is TRBJ1-2, with D possibly matching TRBD1 (5 bases). The CDR3 runs to 14 residues. CDR1 and CDR2 (germline): MNHEY, SVGAGI. V lost 4 bases to trimming and J lost 6 bases, with 15 bases between them. Here the CDR3 reads CASSSTGTNNGYTF. The DNA for the CDR3 is TGTGCCAGCAGTTCTACCGGGACTAATAATGGCTACACCTTC.

This clonotype was counted ten times or more. V is TRBV4-1 and J is TRBJ1-1; tentatively, D is TRBD1 (5 bases). Germline V lookup: CDR1 MGHRA, CDR2 YSYEKL. This CDR3 has 18 residues. Trimming stripped 1 base from V and 0 bases from J, with 18 bases between. The CDR3: CASSQAGHPQGLNTEAFF. CDR3 coding DNA: TGCGCCAGCAGCCAAGCAGGTCACCCCCAGGGACTGAACACTGAAGCTTTCTTT.

This clonotype was recorded at least ten times. This rearrangement joins TRBV10-3 to TRBJ2-3; possibly TRBD1 or TRBD2 for D (5 bases each). This CDR3 has 15 residues. The germline V gene has CDR1 ENHRY and CDR2 SYGVKD. V was cut by 3 bases and J by 1 base, with 11 bases left in between. The CDR3 nucleotides read TGTGCCATCAGTGACCGAGAGGGACGCACAGATACGCAGTATTTT. It encodes CAISDREGRTDTQYF.

This clonotype appeared many times. The chain links TRBV28 to TRBJ1-5, with 12 bases matching TRBD1. The germline gives CDR1 MDHEN, CDR2 SYDVKM. The V segment lost 5 bases and the J segment 7 bases; nucleotides outside the gene matches: 6. The CDR3 has 15 amino acids. For the CDR3, the DNA is TGTGCCAGCAGTACGGGACAGGGGGCTTGGCAGCCCCAGCATTTT. It encodes CASSTGQGAWQPQHF.

This clonotype was observed at least ten times. The chain is built from TRBV12-3 or TRBV12-4 and TRBJ1-5; D gene uncertain. This CDR3 has 15 amino acids. V lost 6 bases to trimming and J lost 7 bases, with 19 bases between them. The CDR3 loop reads CASSPADGREQPQHF. CDR3 DNA: TGTGCCAGCAGCCCGGCGGATGGCCGGGAACAGCCCCAGCATTTT.

To note about this clonotype: It may be a read error: a sequence one base away is much more abundant. The chain joins TRBV29-1 to TRBJ1-5, with a weak D call TRBD1 (5 bases). This CDR3 has 13 amino acids. Looked up from germline, CDR1 is SQVTM and CDR2 is ANQGSEA. CDR3 amino acids: CSVARDSKQPQHF. Here the CDR3 DNA reads TGCAGCGTAGCCAGGGATAGCAAACAGCCCCAGCATTTT. The full variable domain, with the rest looked up from reference TRBV29-1 and TRBJ1-5, is SAVISQKPSRDICQRGTSLTIQCQVDSQVTMMFWYRQQPGQSLTLIATANQGSEATYESGFVIDKFPISRPNLTFSTLTVSNMSPEDSSIYLCSVARDSKQPQHFGDGTRLSIL.

This clonotype has a handful of counts. The J gene is TRBJ1-5, the V gene TRBV5-1; D uncertain. Trimming took 4 bases from V and 4 from J, leaving 9 bases between them. Germline CDR1 reads SGHRS; CDR2 reads YFSETQ. The CDR3 consists of 13 residues. As DNA, the CDR3 is TGCGCCAGCAGCCCCAGCGGGAATCAGCCCCAGCATTTT. This gives the protein CASSPSGNQPQHF.

A few counts support this clonotype. The chain carries TRBV7-2 and TRBJ1-5; 8 bases agree with TRBD1. V trimming: 5 bases; J trimming: 1 base; junction bases outside the gene matches: 4. Germline values: CDR1 SGHTA, CDR2 FQGNSA. CDR3 length: 15 residues. CDR3 nucleotide sequence: TGTGCCAGCAGCGACGGACAGGGAAGCAATCAGCCCCAGCATTTT. Translated: CASSDGQGSNQPQHF.

A few counts support this clonotype. J is TRBJ2-7 and V is TRBV20-1; 8 nucleotides line up with TRBD1. Trimming at V came to 2 bases and at J to 6 bases, leaving 6 bases not matched to a gene. The CDR3 runs to 13 residues. Germline V gives CDR1 DFQATT, CDR2 SNEGSKA (reference sequence). In nucleotides, the CDR3 is TGCAGTGCTAGACCCGACAGGGGCGGCGAGCAGTACTTC. It yields the protein CSARPDRGGEQYF.

V gene TRBV5-5 combines with J gene TRBJ1-2, with D possibly TRBD1 on 5 matching bases. Germline V gives CDR1 SGHKS, CDR2 YYEKEE (reference sequence). Trimming cost V 6 bases and J 2 bases, with 17 bases left between them. CDR3 length: 15 residues. Here the CDR3 reads CASKYQSGLNYGYTF. The CDR3 DNA reads TGTGCCAGCAAATATCAATCGGGGCTCAACTATGGCTACACCTTC.

This clonotype showed up many times. V and J are TRBV2 and TRBJ2-7; D may be TRBD2 (6 bases). Germline CDR1 reads SNHLY; CDR2 reads FYNNEI. Trimming removed 3 bases at V and 2 bases at J, with 11 bases between. The CDR3 has 14 amino acids. CDR3 bases: TGTGCCAGCAGTGAGCGGGATAAGACCTACGAGCAGTACTTC. Protein: CASSERDKTYEQYF.

This clonotype has a count of ten or more. The chain employs TRBV20-1 and TRBJ1-2; no clear D gene. Trimming stripped 3 bases from V and 6 bases from J, with 11 bases between. The CDR3 length is 12 residues. Germline CDR1 reads DFQATT; CDR2 reads SNEGSKA (reference sequence). CDR3 in amino acids: CSARGGPNGYTF. The CDR3 DNA reads as TGCAGTGCTAGGGGTGGCCCCAATGGCTACACCTTC.

By share of the sample, this clonotype is medium-sized. In DNA, the CDR3 is TGTGCCAGCAGTACGGGGATTGGCAATCAGCCCCAGCATTTT. Residues: CASSTGIGNQPQHF. V and J are TRBV25-1 and TRBJ1-5; no clear D gene. Trimming stripped 5 bases from V and 2 bases from J, with 10 bases between. This CDR3 region has 14 residues. Germline V gene sequence: CDR1 MGHDK, CDR2 SYGVNS.

This clonotype was detected many times. J is TRBJ1-2 and V is TRBV20-1; D is unresolved. With 2 bases removed from V and 1 base from J, the gap between germline ends came to 14 bases. The CDR3 extends over 15 amino acids. Germline V gene sequence: CDR1 DFQATT, CDR2 SNEGSKA (reference sequence). Here the CDR3 DNA reads TGCAGTGCTAGAATAGCAGGCTTCTTTAACTATGGCTACACCTTC. This codes for CSARIAGFFNYGYTF.

This chain uses TRBV5-1 with TRBJ1-5; no clear D gene. Trimming stripped 3 bases from V and 5 bases from J, with 12 bases between. Germline V gives CDR1 SGHRS, CDR2 YFSETQ. The CDR3 is made up of 14 amino acids. The CDR3 protein is CASSSGTADQPQHF. The CDR3 coding sequence is TGCGCCAGCAGCTCTGGCACAGCAGATCAGCCCCAGCATTTT.

V usage is TRBV20-1 and J usage is TRBJ1-2, with D unclear. This CDR3 has 13 amino acids. In germline, CDR1 is DFQATT, CDR2 SNEGSKA (reference sequence). V was shortened by 6 bases and J by 0 bases, with 11 bases between the two germline ends. CDR3 protein: CSAKLTPNYGYTF. CDR3 DNA sequence: TGCAGTGCGAAGTTGACACCTAACTATGGCTACACCTTC.

This clonotype was recorded many times. The genes are TRBV12-3 or TRBV12-4 and TRBJ2-3; D gene ambiguous. V was cut by 3 bases and J by 2 bases, with 9 bases left in between. The CDR3 runs 14 residues. This CDR3 reads CASSFGLITDTQYF. CDR3 in DNA: TGTGCCAGCAGTTTCGGGCTCATCACAGATACGCAGTATTTT.

This clonotype was found many times. The chain has TRBV11-2 and TRBJ2-3; no reliable D call. The germline V gene has CDR1 SGHAT and CDR2 FQNNGV. Trimming removed 5 bases from V and 0 bases from J, with 3 bases in between. The CDR3 spans 12 residues. CDR3 region: CASSQSTDTQYF. The CDR3 DNA follows: TGTGCCAGCAGCCAAAGCACAGATACGCAGTATTTT.

As concerns this clonotype: With a much larger clone just one base away, this may be a read error. V and J are TRBV5-6 and TRBJ2-7; 11 bases fit TRBD1. Germline V lookup: CDR1 SGHDT, CDR2 YYEEEE. Unmatched junction bases numbered 6, after V lost 5 bases and J lost 5 bases. CDR3 size: 14 residues. The CDR3 sequence is CASRGTGGDNEQYF. DNA for the CDR3: TGTGCCAGCAGGGGGACAGGGGGTGACAACGAGCAGTACTTC. Combining the CDR3 with reference TRBV5-6 and TRBJ2-7 gives the whole variable domain DAGVTQSPTHLIKTRGQQVTLRCSPKSGHDTVSWYQQALGQGPQFIFQYYEEEERQRGNFPDRFSGHQFPNYSSELNVNALLLGDSALYLCASRGTGGDNEQYFGPGTRLTVT.

The chain combines TRBV6-5 with TRBJ2-3; 8 bases map to TRBD1. V shed 0 bases and J 5 bases; nucleotides not matched to a gene: 10. This CDR3 comprises 17 residues. Germline CDR1 reads MNHEY; CDR2 reads SVGAGI. Here the CDR3 reads CASSYSLTGGALDTQYF. Here the CDR3 DNA reads TGTGCCAGCAGTTACTCGCTAACAGGGGGAGCGTTAGATACGCAGTATTTT.

This clonotype has just a few counts. This chain joins TRBV28 and TRBJ2-7; D possibly uses TRBD1 or TRBD2 (7 bases each). The V gene lost 9 bases and the J gene lost 2 bases, with 14 bases spanning the gap. This CDR3 has 13 residues. CDR1 MDHEN and CDR2 SYDVKM come from the germline V gene. This CDR3 is CASQGGGPYEQYF. Written as DNA, the CDR3 is TGTGCCAGTCAGGGGGGAGGGCCCTACGAGCAGTACTTC.